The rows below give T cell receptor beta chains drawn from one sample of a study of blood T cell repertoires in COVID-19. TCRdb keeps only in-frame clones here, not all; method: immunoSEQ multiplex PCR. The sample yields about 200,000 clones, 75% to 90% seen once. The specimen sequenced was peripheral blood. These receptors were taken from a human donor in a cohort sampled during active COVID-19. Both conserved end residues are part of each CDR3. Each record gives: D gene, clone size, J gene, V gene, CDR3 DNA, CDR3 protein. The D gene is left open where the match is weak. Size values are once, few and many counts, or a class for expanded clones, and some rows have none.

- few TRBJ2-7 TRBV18 TGTGCCAGCTCGTCACAGGGCGACGAGCAGTACTTC CASSSQGDEQYF
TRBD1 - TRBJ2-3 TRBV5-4 TGTGCCAGCAGCGCGGACAGGGCAGATACGCAGTATTTT CASSADRADTQYF
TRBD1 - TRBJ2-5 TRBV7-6 TGTGCCAGCAGCGCGACCCGGACAGGGGCTTCCCAAGAGACCCAGTACTTC CASSATRTGASQETQYF
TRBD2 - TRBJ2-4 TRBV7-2 TGTGCCAGCAGCTTAGCAGCGGGAGACATTCAGTACTTC CASSLAAGDIQYF
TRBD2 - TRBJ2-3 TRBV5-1 TGCGCCAGCAGCTCTCGACTAGCGGGAGGGCCGGGGTCTAGCACAGATACGCAGTATTTT CASSSRLAGGPGSSTDTQYF
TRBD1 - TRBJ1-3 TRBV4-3 TGCGCCAGCAGCCAAGAAGGGGGCCTTTACTCTGGAAACACCATATATTTT CASSQEGGLYSGNTIYF
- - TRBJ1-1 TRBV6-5 TGTGCCAGCAGTTACGATGGGGCGCGGACTGAAGCTTTCTTT CASSYDGARTEAFF
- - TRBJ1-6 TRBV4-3 TGCGCCAGCAGCCAACGCGGGACCCTCTCTTATTCACCCCTCCACTTT CASSQRGTLSYSPLHF
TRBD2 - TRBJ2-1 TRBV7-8 TGTGCCAGCAGCCCGACTAGCCTCCCACAGTTCTTC CASSPTSLPQFF
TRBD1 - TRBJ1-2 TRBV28 TGTGCCAGCAGCCGGACAGGGGTATACTATGGCTACACCTTC CASSRTGVYYGYTF
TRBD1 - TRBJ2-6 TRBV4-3 TGCGCCAGCAGCCAGGGACAGGACTCTGGGGCCAACGTCCTGACTTTC CASSQGQDSGANVLTF
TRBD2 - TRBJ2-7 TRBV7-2 TGTGCCAGCAGCTTAGAAAGCGGGAGTGTCTACGAGCAGTACTTC CASSLESGSVYEQYF
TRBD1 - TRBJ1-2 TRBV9 TGTGCCAGCAGCGTGGAGGGGCAGGGGGTCTATGGCTACACCTTC CASSVEGQGVYGYTF
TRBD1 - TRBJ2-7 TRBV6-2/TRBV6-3 TGTGCCAGCAGTCCACGGACAGGGGGGTACGAGCAGTACTTC CASSPRTGGYEQYF
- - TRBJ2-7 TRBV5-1 TGCGCCAGCAGCTTGGGGACATTCTACGAGCAGTACTTC CASSLGTFYEQYF
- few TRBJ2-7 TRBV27 TGTGCCAGCAGTGCCGGGACATACTACGAGCAGTACTTC CASSAGTYYEQYF
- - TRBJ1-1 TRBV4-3 TGCGCCAGCAGCCAAGAGGAGGCGACTGAAGCTTTCTTT CASSQEEATEAFF
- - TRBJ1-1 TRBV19 TGTGCCAGCATCGGAGGGACGGTGAACACTGAAGCTTTCTTT CASIGGTVNTEAFF
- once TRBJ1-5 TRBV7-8 TGTGCCAGCAGCTTATGGGCAGGTGGTGTGGGCAATCAGCCCCAGCATTTT CASSLWAGGVGNQPQHF
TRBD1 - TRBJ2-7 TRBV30 TGTGCCTGGAGTGCGGGACAGGGTTTCGACTTC CAWSAGQGFDF
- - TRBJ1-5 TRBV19 TGTGCCAGTAGTAAGAGGGCTCAGGCTAGCAATCAGCCCCAGCATTTT CASSKRAQASNQPQHF
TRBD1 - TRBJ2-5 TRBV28 TGTGCCAGCAGTTCGGCCGGACAGGCCCGTAGTGGGGAGACCCAGTACTTC CASSSAGQARSGETQYF
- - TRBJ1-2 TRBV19 TGTGCCAGTAGTATGTGGCCGGAGGACTATGGCTACACCTTC CASSMWPEDYGYTF
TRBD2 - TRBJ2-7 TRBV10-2 TGCGCCAGCAGTCAGCCATTTGGGGGGGGCGAGCAGTACTTC CASSQPFGGGEQYF
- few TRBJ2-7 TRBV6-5 TGTGCCAGCAGTTACTCTAGGAGGGTTAGGTACGAGCAGTACTTC CASSYSRRVRYEQYF
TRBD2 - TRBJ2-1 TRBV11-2 TGTGCCAGCAGCTCACGAACGGGGGCGGGAGGGTGGAATGAGCAGTTCTTC CASSSRTGAGGWNEQFF
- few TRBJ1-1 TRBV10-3 TGTGCCATCAGTGAGTCAGCGAGCGAAGCTTTCTTT CAISESASEAFF
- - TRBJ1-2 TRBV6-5 TGTGCCAGCAGTATTACAGAGAGGGATGGCTACACCTTC CASSITERDGYTF
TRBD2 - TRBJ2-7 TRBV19 TGTGCCAGTAGTAGGACTAGCGGGACCTGGAGGCACGAGCAGTACTTC CASSRTSGTWRHEQYF
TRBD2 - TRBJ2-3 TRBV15 TGTGCCACCAGCAGGGGGACTAGCGGGAGAGGAGATACGCAGTATTTT CATSRGTSGRGDTQYF
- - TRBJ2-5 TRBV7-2 TGTGCCAGCAGCTTACGCGGCGGAACCCAAGAGACCCAGTACTTC CASSLRGGTQETQYF
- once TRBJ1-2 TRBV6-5 TGTGCCAGCAGTTACTCCCCAGGGTATGGCTACACCTTC CASSYSPGYGYTF
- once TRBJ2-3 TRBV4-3 TGCGCCAGCAGCCAAGCACTAGCACGCGCGGATACGCAGTATTTT CASSQALARADTQYF
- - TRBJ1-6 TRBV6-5 TGTGCCAGCACCTACGGGAAGGGTCGGAGTTCACCCCTCCACTTT CASTYGKGRSSPLHF
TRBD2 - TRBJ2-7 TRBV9 TGTGCCAGCAGCCCTCGGACTAGCGGGCGATCCTACGAGCAGTACTTC CASSPRTSGRSYEQYF
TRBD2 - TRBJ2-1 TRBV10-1 TGCGCCAGCAGTGAGTGCCAGCGGGGAAGGGGCTACAATGAGCAGTTCTTC CASSECQRGRGYNEQFF
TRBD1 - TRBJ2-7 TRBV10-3 TGTGCCATCGGGGCAGGGGGCCCCTACGAGCAGTACTTC CAIGAGGPYEQYF
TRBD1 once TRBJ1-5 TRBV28 TGTGCCAGCAGGACAGGGTTGATTGGCAATCAGCCCCAGCATTTT CASRTGLIGNQPQHF
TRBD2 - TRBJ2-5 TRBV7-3 TGTGCCAGCAGCTTGTCCGGGACTAGCGGGCGGGAGACCCAGTACTTC CASSLSGTSGRETQYF
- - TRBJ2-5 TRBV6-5 TGTGCCAGCAGTTACTCGAAGGGGGGGCGCCAAGAGACCCAGTACTTC CASSYSKGGRQETQYF
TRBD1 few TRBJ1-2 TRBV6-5 TGTGCCAGCAAACAGGGGGACTATGGCTACACCTTC CASKQGDYGYTF
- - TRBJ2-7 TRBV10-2 TGCGCCAGCAGTGCTGACAATCTATATATTGCCTACGAGCAGTACTTC CASSADNLYIAYEQYF
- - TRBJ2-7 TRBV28 TGTGCCAGCAGTATACTAGGGCGTGGCGAGCAGTACTTC CASSILGRGEQYF
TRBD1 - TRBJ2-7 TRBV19 TGTGCCAGTAGTATAGGGACAGGACTTTCCTACGAGCAGTACTTC CASSIGTGLSYEQYF
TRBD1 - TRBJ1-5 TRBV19 TGTGCCAGTAGTATAAAGGACAGGGGCCGCAATCAGCCCCAGCATTTT CASSIKDRGRNQPQHF
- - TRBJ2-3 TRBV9 TGTGCCAGCAGCGTAGCGGGGTCGCGAGATACGCAGTATTTT CASSVAGSRDTQYF
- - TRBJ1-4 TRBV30 TGTGCCTGGAGTGGGCAGGGGTCTAATGAAAAACTGTTTTTT CAWSGQGSNEKLFF
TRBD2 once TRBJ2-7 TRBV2 TGTGCCAGCAGGGCGGGAGTCTCCTACGAGCAGTACTTC CASRAGVSYEQYF
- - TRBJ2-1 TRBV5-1 TGCGCCAGCAGCTTGGCCGCGGGTGAGCAGTTCTTC CASSLAAGEQFF
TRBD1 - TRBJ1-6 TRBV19 TGTGCCAGTAGTATCAGGGGGCGTAATTCACCCCTCCACTTT CASSIRGRNSPLHF